This T cell receptor beta chain was sequenced in a study of blood T cell repertoires in COVID-19. A few counts support this clone. This table comes from immunoSEQ multiplex PCR, and its TCRdb copy is limited to in-frame clones, with some not included. The table includes some 200,000 clones, roughly 84% detected once. Sequencing was done on a sample of peripheral blood. This sequence originates from a woman aged 70 to 79 with COVID-19, enrolled during active disease.

CDR3 residues: CASLGTSPSGNTIYF. Written as DNA, the CDR3 is TGCGCCAGCCTCGGGACTTCCCCCTCTGGAAACACCATATATTTT. The chain carries TRBV10-2 and TRBJ1-3; D possibly corresponds to TRBD1 (5 bases). In germline, CDR1 is WSHSY, CDR2 SAAADI. CDR3 length: 15 amino acids. V gave up 8 bases and J gave up 0 bases, with 14 bases separating them.